The 17 T cell receptor beta chains given below trace back to one sample, sequenced in a study of blood T cells in healthy people across ages. A second roughly 7 to 11 cycle PCR used barcoded and J-beta primers. TCRdb re-derived calls from the 5' RACE reads in MiXCR, one entry per CDR3 protein. The profile shows about 570,000 distinct CDR3 sequences, 25% to 30% of them singletons. Sequencing used blood. The receptors derive from a woman in her 70s in good health.

The chain joins TRBV20-1 to TRBJ2-3, with no clear D. The V end was cut by 3 bases, the J end by 4 bases, with 11 bases between. Germline assignment: CDR1 DFQATT and CDR2 SNEGSKA (reference sequence). CDR3 length: 13 residues. Written as DNA, the CDR3 is TGCAGTGCTAGTGTTGTACACGCAGATACGCAGTATTTT. Its translation: CSASVVHADTQYF.

This clonotype was detected a few times. The V and J genes are TRBV20-1 and TRBJ1-5, with a weak D call TRBD1 (6 bases). Trimming stripped 5 bases from V and 6 bases from J, with 11 bases between. This CDR3 is built from 12 residues. Looked up from germline, CDR1 is DFQATT and CDR2 is SNEGSKA (reference sequence). DNA for the CDR3: TGCAGTGCTGGGCAGGGGAGTCAGCCCCAGCATTTT. Translated, it gives CSAGQGSQPQHF.

This chain joins TRBV12-3 or TRBV12-4 and TRBJ1-3; D uncertain. The CDR3 has 16 residues. Trimming removed 6 bases at V and 1 base at J, with 16 bases between. For the CDR3, the DNA is TGTGCCAGCAGCTTCGGGTGGGCGATTTCTGGAAACACCATATATTTT. It is translated as CASSFGWAISGNTIYF.

The chain employs TRBV7-2 and TRBJ2-1; 15 bases line up with TRBD2. CDR1 and CDR2 from the germline V gene are SGHTA and FQGNSA. The CDR3 is 17 amino acids. V gave up 5 bases and J gave up 2 bases; unmatched junction bases: 4. Here the CDR3 reads CASSARTSGGAYNEQFF. DNA of the CDR3: TGTGCCAGCAGCGCACGGACTAGCGGGGGGGCCTACAATGAGCAGTTCTTC.

With regard to this clonotype: One end of the junction does not line up with germline, which may come from a read error. V and J are TRBV6-6 and TRBJ1-2; maybe TRBD1 (6 bases). CDR3 length equals 16 residues. Germline lookup yields CDR1 MNHNY and CDR2 SVGAGI (reference sequence). In nucleotides, the CDR3 is TGTGCCGGGGGATCTAAGGCGTCTACAGGGTTTGGTGGCTACGCCTTC. Protein product: CAGGSKASTGFGGYAF.

Note on this clonotype: The junction departs from the called germline gene at one end, perhaps through a read error. This chain links TRBV5-5 with TRBJ2-1; a possible D gene is TRBD1 (6 bases). The CDR3 is 15 amino acids. Germline-derived CDR1 and CDR2 are SGHKS and YYEKEE (reference sequence). CDR3 in amino acids: CAGSLDRSSYNEQFF. In nucleotides, the CDR3 is TGTGCCGGCAGCTTGGACAGATCCTCCTACAATGAGCAGTTCTTC.

The sample holds a few counts of this clonotype. The chain is built from TRBV3-1 and TRBJ2-4; D perhaps matches TRBD2 (5 bases). The germline V gene has CDR1 LGHDT and CDR2 YNNKEL (reference sequence). The CDR3 is made up of 14 amino acids. The V end lost 0 bases, the J end lost 6 bases, and 9 bases lay between the germline ends. This CDR3 reads CASSQEGGGNIQYF. Here the CDR3 DNA reads TGTGCCAGCAGCCAAGAGGGCGGAGGAAACATTCAGTACTTC. Based on the CDR3 plus reference TRBV3-1 and TRBJ2-4, the full variable domain is DTAVSQTPKYLVTQMGNDKSIKCEQNLGHDTMYWYKQDSKKFLKIMFSYNNKELIINETVPNRFSPKSPDKAHLNLHINSLELGDSAVYFCASSQEGGGNIQYFGAGTRLSVL.

The rearrangement joins TRBV7-2 to TRBJ2-1, with 9 bases aligning to TRBD2. The trim removed 2 bases at V and 4 bases at J, leaving 3 bases unmatched. The CDR3 has 15 amino acids. Germline values: CDR1 SGHTA, CDR2 FQGNSA. The CDR3: CASSLLAGKYNEQFF. The CDR3 coding sequence is TGTGCCAGCAGCTTACTAGCGGGGAAATACAATGAGCAGTTCTTC. Based on the CDR3 plus reference TRBV7-2 and TRBJ2-1, the full variable domain is GAGVSQSPSNKVTEKGKDVELRCDPISGHTALYWYRQSLGQGLEFLIYFQGNSAPDKSGLPSDRFSAERTGGSVSTLTIQRTQQEDSAVYLCASSLLAGKYNEQFFGPGTRLTVL.

This chain joins TRBV12-3 or TRBV12-4 and TRBJ2-3; D not resolved. Trimming cost V 5 bases and J 5 bases, with 8 bases left between them. CDR3 length: 12 amino acids. CDR3 sequence: CASSLFGDTQYF. For the CDR3, the DNA is TGTGCCAGCAGTCTTTTCGGAGATACGCAGTATTTT.

CDR3 sequence: CASSLLRGGSYEQYF. The DNA of the CDR3 is TGTGCCAGCAGCTTACTTCGGGGAGGCTCCTACGAGCAGTACTTC. The chain employs TRBV13 and TRBJ2-5; a possible D gene is TRBD2 (6 bases). The end of the DNA aligns better with TRBJ2-7, so the J call may be wrong. The CDR3 consists of 15 residues. Germline V gives CDR1 PRHDT, CDR2 FYEKMQ (reference sequence).

This clonotype was counted between two and nine times. J is TRBJ2-3 and V is TRBV7-2; D uncertain. The V gene lost 3 bases and the J gene lost 6 bases, with 16 bases spanning the gap. The CDR3 spans 15 residues. CDR1 SGHTA and CDR2 FQGNSA come from the germline V gene. CDR3 loop: CASSFYRASADTQYF. CDR3 bases: TGTGCCAGCAGCTTTTACCGCGCCTCAGCCGATACGCAGTATTTT.

Concerning this clonotype itself: The junction departs from germline at one end; a sequencing error may be responsible. The V and J genes are TRBV11-1 and TRBJ2-5, with unresolved D. CDR1 and CDR2 (germline): SGHAT, FQDESV (reference sequence). There are 11 residues in the CDR3. CDR3 in DNA: TGTGCCAGCAGCCTTCAAGAGACCCGGTACTTC. This encodes CASSLQETRYF.

The chain links TRBV9 to TRBJ2-2; 9 bases are shared with TRBD2. CDR3 length equals 15 residues. Germline V gives CDR1 SGDLS, CDR2 YYNGEE. Unmatched junction bases numbered 3, after V lost 3 bases and J lost 3 bases. CDR3 in DNA: TGTGCCAGCAGCGGCGGGGGGGCCCACACCGGGGAGCTGTTTTTT. Protein sequence: CASSGGGAHTGELFF.

This clonotype was seen more than once but under ten times. This chain's CDR3 is CASSQVYRRYGYTF. In DNA form, the CDR3 reads TGCGCCAGCAGCCAGGTTTACAGACGGTATGGCTACACCTTC. The chain carries TRBV4-3 and TRBJ1-2; D remains ambiguous. The V gene lost 3 bases and the J gene lost 5 bases, with 13 bases spanning the gap. CDR3 size: 14 residues. CDR1 and CDR2 from the germline V gene are LGHNA and YSLEER.

The J gene is TRBJ2-7, the V gene TRBV20-1; 8 bases agree with TRBD1. V shed 6 bases, J shed 2 bases, and the junction held 6 bases outside the gene matches. CDR1 is DFQATT and CDR2 is SNEGSKA in the germline V gene (reference sequence). The CDR3 totals 13 residues. CDR3 sequence: CSARDRSPYEQYF. The CDR3 region has the DNA TGCAGTGCGCGGGACAGGTCGCCCTACGAGCAGTACTTC.

A remark on this clonotype: The missing conserved phenylalanine or tryptophan at the end of this CDR3 makes a read error likely. The chain recombines TRBV6-5 with TRBJ2-3; D unresolved. The germline V and J ends were trimmed by 4 bases and 2 bases, with 13 bases remaining between them. The length of the CDR3 is 15 residues. In germline, CDR1 is MNHEY, CDR2 SVGAGI. DNA for the CDR3: TGTGCCAGCAGTTCCTCTTCAATTTTCACAGATACGCAGTATCTT. Translated, it gives CASSSSSIFTDTQYL.

The chain is built from TRBV20-1 and TRBJ2-3, with a weak D call TRBD2 (6 bases). V dropped 4 bases and J dropped 3 bases, with 11 bases sitting between them. Germline-derived CDR1 and CDR2 are DFQATT and SNEGSKA (reference sequence). The CDR3 is 13 amino acids. The CDR3 is CSATGTVTDTQYF. CDR3 in DNA: TGCAGTGCTACCGGGACTGTGACAGATACGCAGTATTTT.